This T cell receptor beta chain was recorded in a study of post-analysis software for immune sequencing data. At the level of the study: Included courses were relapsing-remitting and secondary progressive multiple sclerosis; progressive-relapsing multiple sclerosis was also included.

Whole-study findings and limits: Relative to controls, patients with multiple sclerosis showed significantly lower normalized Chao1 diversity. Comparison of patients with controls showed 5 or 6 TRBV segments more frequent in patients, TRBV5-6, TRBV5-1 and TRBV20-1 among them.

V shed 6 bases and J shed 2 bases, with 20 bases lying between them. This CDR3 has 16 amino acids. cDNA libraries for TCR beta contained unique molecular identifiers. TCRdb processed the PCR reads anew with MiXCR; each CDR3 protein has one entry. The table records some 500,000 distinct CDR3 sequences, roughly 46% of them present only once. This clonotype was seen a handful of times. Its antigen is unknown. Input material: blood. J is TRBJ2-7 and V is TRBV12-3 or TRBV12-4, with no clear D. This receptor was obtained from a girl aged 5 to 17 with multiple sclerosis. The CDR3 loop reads CASSPRWAGRAYEQYF. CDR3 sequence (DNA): TGTGCCAGCAGCCCCCGTTGGGCAGGAAGGGCCTACGAGCAGTACTTC.